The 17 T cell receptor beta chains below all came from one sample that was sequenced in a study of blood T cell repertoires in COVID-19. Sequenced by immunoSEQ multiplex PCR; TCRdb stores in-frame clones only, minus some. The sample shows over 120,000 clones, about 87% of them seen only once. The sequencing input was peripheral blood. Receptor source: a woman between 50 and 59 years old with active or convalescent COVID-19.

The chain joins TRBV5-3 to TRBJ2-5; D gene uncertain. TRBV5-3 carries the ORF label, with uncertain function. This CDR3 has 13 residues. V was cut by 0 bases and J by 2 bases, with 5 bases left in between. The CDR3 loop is CARSLDAQETQYF. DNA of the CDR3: TGTGCCAGAAGCTTGGATGCGCAAGAGACCCAGTACTTC.

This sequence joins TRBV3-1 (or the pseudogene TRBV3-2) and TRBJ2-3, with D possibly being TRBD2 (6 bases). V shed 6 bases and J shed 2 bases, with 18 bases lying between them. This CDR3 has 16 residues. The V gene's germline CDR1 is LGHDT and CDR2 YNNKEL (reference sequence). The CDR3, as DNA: TGTGCCAGCAGTCCGCGGGGTCAGGCGGTCACAGATACGCAGTATTTT. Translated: CASSPRGQAVTDTQYF.

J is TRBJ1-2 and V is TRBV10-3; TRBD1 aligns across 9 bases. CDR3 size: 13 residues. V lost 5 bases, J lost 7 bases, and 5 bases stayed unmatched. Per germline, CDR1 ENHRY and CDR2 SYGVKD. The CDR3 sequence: CAISKGQGFGYTF. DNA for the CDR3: TGTGCCATCAGTAAGGGACAGGGTTTTGGCTACACCTTC.

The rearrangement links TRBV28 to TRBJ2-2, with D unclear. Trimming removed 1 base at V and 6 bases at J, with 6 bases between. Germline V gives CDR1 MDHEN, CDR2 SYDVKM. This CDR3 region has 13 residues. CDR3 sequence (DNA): TGTGCCAGCAGTTTATTGTCATCCGGGGAGCTGTTTTTT. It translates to CASSLLSSGELFF.

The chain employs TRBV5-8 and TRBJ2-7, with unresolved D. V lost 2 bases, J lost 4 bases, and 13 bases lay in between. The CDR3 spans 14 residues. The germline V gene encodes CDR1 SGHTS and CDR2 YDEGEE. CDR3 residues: CASSLKNSPYEQYF. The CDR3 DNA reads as TGTGCCAGCAGCTTAAAAAACAGCCCATACGAGCAGTACTTC.

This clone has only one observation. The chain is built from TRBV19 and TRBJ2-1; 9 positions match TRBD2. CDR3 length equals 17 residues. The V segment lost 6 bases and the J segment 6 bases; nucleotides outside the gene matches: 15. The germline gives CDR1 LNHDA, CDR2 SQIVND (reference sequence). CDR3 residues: CASSIRAGGTLSNEQFF. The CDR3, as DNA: TGTGCCAGTAGCATCAGAGCGGGAGGCACTCTCTCCAATGAGCAGTTCTTC. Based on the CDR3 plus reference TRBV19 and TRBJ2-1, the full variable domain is DGGITQSPKYLFRKEGQNVTLSCEQNLNHDAMYWYRQDPGQGLRLIYYSQIVNDFQKGDIAEGYSVSREKKESFPLTVTSAQKNPTAFYLCASSIRAGGTLSNEQFFGPGTRLTVL.

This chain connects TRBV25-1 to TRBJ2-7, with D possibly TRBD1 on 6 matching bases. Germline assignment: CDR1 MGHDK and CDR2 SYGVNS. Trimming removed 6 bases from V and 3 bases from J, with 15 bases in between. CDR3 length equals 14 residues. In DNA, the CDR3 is TGTGCCAGCAGCGGCTCGGGACAACTCTACGAGCAGTACTTC. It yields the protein CASSGSGQLYEQYF.

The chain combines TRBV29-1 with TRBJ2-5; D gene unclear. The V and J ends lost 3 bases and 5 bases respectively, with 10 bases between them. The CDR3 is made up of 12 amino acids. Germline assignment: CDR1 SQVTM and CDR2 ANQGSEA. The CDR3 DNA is TGCAGCGTTGAGCCCGGTTATGAGACCCAGTACTTC. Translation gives CSVEPGYETQYF. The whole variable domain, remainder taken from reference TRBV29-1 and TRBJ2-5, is SAVISQKPSRDICQRGTSLTIQCQVDSQVTMMFWYRQQPGQSLTLIATANQGSEATYESGFVIDKFPISRPNLTFSTLTVSNMSPEDSSIYLCSVEPGYETQYFGPGTRLLVL.

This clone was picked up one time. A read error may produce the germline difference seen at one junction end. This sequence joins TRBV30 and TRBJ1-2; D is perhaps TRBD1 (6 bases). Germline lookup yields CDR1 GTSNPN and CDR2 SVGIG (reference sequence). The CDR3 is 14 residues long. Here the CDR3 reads CAWSPGRGYMATGF. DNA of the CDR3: TGTGCCTGGAGTCCGGGCCGGGGTTATATGGCTACAGGGTTC.

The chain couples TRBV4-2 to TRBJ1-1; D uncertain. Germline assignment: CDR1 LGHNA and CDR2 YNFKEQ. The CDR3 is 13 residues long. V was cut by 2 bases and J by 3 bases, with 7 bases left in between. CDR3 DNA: TGTGCCAGCAGCCAAATCCGGGACACTGAAGCTTTCTTT. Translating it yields CASSQIRDTEAFF.

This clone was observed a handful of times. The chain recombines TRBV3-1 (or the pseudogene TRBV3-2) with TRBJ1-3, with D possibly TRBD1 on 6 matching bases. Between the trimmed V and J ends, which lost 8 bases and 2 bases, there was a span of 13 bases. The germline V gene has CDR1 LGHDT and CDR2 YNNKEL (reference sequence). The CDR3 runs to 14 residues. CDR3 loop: CASGEGGAGNTIYF. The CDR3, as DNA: TGTGCCAGCGGGGAGGGGGGCGCTGGAAACACCATATATTTT.

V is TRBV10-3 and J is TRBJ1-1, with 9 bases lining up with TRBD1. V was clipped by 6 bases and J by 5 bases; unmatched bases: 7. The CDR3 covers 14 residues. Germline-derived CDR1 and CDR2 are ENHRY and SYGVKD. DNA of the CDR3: TGTGCCATCAGACCCGGGACAGGGAATACTGAAGCTTTCTTT. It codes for CAIRPGTGNTEAFF.

The CDR3 bases are TGTGCCAGCAGTGATGGACTAGCGGTTACCGAAAACACCGGGGAGCTGTTTTTT. It translates to CASSDGLAVTENTGELFF. The chain uses TRBV6-1 and TRBJ2-2, with 10 bases lining up with TRBD2. This CDR3 spans 18 amino acids. V trimming: 3 bases; J trimming: 2 bases; junction bases outside the gene matches: 9. The germline V gene encodes CDR1 MNHNS and CDR2 SASEGT.

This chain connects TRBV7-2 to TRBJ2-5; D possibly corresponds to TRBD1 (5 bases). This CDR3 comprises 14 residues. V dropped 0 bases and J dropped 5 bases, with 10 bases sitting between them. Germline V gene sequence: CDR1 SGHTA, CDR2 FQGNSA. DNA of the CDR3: TGTGCCAGCAGCTTAGCTCAGGGTGGGGAGACCCAGTACTTC. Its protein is CASSLAQGGETQYF.

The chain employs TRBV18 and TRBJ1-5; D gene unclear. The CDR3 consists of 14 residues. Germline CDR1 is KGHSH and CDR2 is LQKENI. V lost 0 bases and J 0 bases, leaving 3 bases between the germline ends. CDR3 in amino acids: CASSPPHSNQPQHF. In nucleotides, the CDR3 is TGTGCCAGCTCACCACCTCATAGCAATCAGCCCCAGCATTTT.

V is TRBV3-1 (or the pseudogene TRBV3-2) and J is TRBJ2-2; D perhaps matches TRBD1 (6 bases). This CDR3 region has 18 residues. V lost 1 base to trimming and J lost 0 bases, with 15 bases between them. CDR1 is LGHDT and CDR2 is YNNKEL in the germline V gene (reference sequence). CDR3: CASSQVWDTATNTGELFF. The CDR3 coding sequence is TGTGCCAGCAGCCAAGTGTGGGACACCGCCACGAACACCGGGGAGCTGTTTTTT.

CDR3 loop: CASSVGGRAKSLNTEAFF. In DNA form, the CDR3 reads TGTGCCAGCAGCGTAGGGGGCAGAGCAAAAAGCCTGAACACTGAAGCTTTCTTT. The V call is TRBV9, the J call TRBJ1-1; D may be TRBD1 (5 bases). Trimming removed 0 bases from V and 0 bases from J, with 18 bases in between. The CDR3 spans 18 residues. The germline CDR1 and CDR2 sequences are SGDLS and YYNGEE.